These 8 T cell receptor beta chains were sequenced from one sample in a study of blood T cell repertoires in COVID-19. Produced via immunoSEQ multiplex PCR; TCRdb's table is partial and in-frame only. The sample holds approximately 140,000 clones, 75% to 90% seen once. The sequenced sample consisted of peripheral blood. These receptors all come from a man aged 18 to 29 with COVID-19, enrolled during active disease.

The chain combines TRBV3-1 (or the pseudogene TRBV3-2) with TRBJ1-2; D gene uncertain. Germline V gene data show CDR1 as LGHDT and CDR2 as YNNKEL (reference sequence). With 0 bases removed from V and 0 bases from J, the gap between germline ends came to 11 bases. CDR3 length: 16 amino acids. CDR3 DNA sequence: TGTGCCAGCAGCCAAGATGGGTGGGCAACTAACTATGGCTACACCTTC. Its protein product is CASSQDGWATNYGYTF.

The rearrangement joins TRBV19 to TRBJ2-3, with TRBD2 matching over 13 bases. CDR1 and CDR2 from the germline V gene are LNHDA and SQIVND (reference sequence). This CDR3 region has 15 residues. Trimming removed 6 bases from V and 6 bases from J; junction bases left unmatched: 6. The CDR3 DNA is TGTGCCAGTAGCCTGGGACTAGCGGGAAGGGATACGCAGTATTTT. Its protein is CASSLGLAGRDTQYF.

This chain links TRBV3-1 (or the pseudogene TRBV3-2) with TRBJ1-2, with D possibly being TRBD1 (5 bases). V gave up 2 bases and J gave up 8 bases, with 15 bases separating them. This CDR3 region has 14 residues. Germline values: CDR1 LGHDT, CDR2 YNNKEL (reference sequence). For the CDR3, the DNA is TGTGCCAGCAGCCAACAAAAGGGGTCCGGGGGCTACACCTTC. This codes for CASSQQKGSGGYTF.

V and J are TRBV9 and TRBJ2-1; D is unclear. The germline V and J ends were trimmed by 0 bases and 8 bases, with 15 bases remaining between them. From germline, CDR1 is SGDLS and CDR2 YYNGEE. CDR3 length equals 15 residues. The CDR3 coding sequence is TGTGCCAGCAGCGTAGAAGGTGCCGCTCAGGATGAGCAGTTCTTC. Translation gives CASSVEGAAQDEQFF. Combining the CDR3 with reference TRBV9 and TRBJ2-1 gives the whole variable domain DSGVTQTPKHLITATGQRVTLRCSPRSGDLSVYWYQQSLDQGLQFLIQYYNGEERAKGNILERFSAQQFPDLHSELNLSSLELGDSALYFCASSVEGAAQDEQFFGPGTRLTVL.

The rearrangement joins TRBV7-2 to TRBJ1-2; TRBD1 agrees at 7 bases. CDR3 length: 17 residues. Germline lookup yields CDR1 SGHTA and CDR2 FQGNSA. V trimming: 5 bases; J trimming: 1 base; junction bases outside the gene matches: 13. The DNA for the CDR3 is TGTGCCAGCAGCCCCCCGGGGAGGACAGGATATAACTATGGCTACACCTTC. The encoded protein is CASSPPGRTGYNYGYTF.

The chain employs TRBV19 and TRBJ1-5; D is unclear. Germline values: CDR1 LNHDA, CDR2 SQIVND (reference sequence). The V end was cut by 3 bases, the J end by 0 bases, with 6 bases between. The CDR3 is 14 residues long. In DNA form, the CDR3 reads TGTGCCAGTAGTATGCAGGTTAGCAATCAGCCCCAGCATTTT. This encodes CASSMQVSNQPQHF.

This chain links TRBV10-2 with TRBJ2-7; weak D call: TRBD1 (7 bases). Trimming took 8 bases from V and 2 from J, leaving 13 bases between them. CDR1 and CDR2 from the germline V gene are WSHSY and SAAADI. The CDR3 is made up of 13 amino acids. The CDR3 bases are TGCGCCAGCGAGCAGGGGGAGGCCTACGAGCAGTACTTC. This encodes CASEQGEAYEQYF.

V is TRBV19 and J is TRBJ2-7, with 7 nucleotides matching TRBD1. With V trimmed by 5 bases and J by 2 bases, 12 bases remained unmatched. The germline V gene has CDR1 LNHDA and CDR2 SQIVND (reference sequence). This CDR3 spans 16 amino acids. CDR3 sequence (DNA): TGTGCCAGTAGTGCCCAAGGGGGCGCGAGGACCTACGAGCAGTACTTC. Its protein is CASSAQGGARTYEQYF.